This T cell receptor (beta chain) originates from a study of beta chain features in type 1 diabetes. Study background: Sorted cells from all samples, numbering some 99,000,000, were examined. Findings and caveats of the study: The naive, central memory and Treg TCRB repertoires looked more alike in patients than they did in healthy donors. All four CD4+ subsets of Type 1 diabetes patients contained TCRB CDR3s that were moderately but significantly shorter.

This clone was seen a handful of times. Antigen specificity is unknown. The V gene's germline CDR1 is MNHEY and CDR2 SMNVEV (reference sequence). The CDR3 extends over 14 amino acids. V was trimmed by 6 bases and J by 2 bases, leaving 12 bases between them. Expressed TCRB transcripts got sequenced, as all isolated RNA was reverse transcribed. TCRdb keeps only in-frame clones here, not all; method: immunoSEQ multiplex PCR. The data hold 150,000 to 200,000 clones, with approximately 62% observed a single time. The chain links TRBV27 to TRBJ2-3; D not certain. The sample consisted of naive CD4+ T cells from blood. This TCR was recovered from a man in his thirties or forties with type 1 diabetes. CDR3: CASSRTISTDTQYF. CDR3 DNA sequence: TGTGCCAGCAGCCGAACTATCTCCACAGATACGCAGTATTTT.